This passage covers 27 T cell receptor beta chains from one sample sequenced in a study of neurological immune-mediated disorders. The sample's time point: longitudinal time-point 1 (baseline). In TCRdb, the 5' RACE reads were re-called with MiXCR into one record per CDR3 protein. This table holds some 71,000 distinct CDR3 sequences, about 9.4% found once. The sample was PBMCs. Every receptor here comes from a man aged 25 to 40 in good health.

The CDR3 nucleotides read TGCAGTGCGGGGCCTAGCGGGAGTATATACGAGCAGTACTTC. It encodes CSAGPSGSIYEQYF. V is TRBV20-1 and J is TRBJ2-7; TRBD2 matches 10 bases. V trimming: 6 bases; J trimming: 4 bases; junction bases outside the gene matches: 9. The CDR3 is 14 residues long. CDR1 and CDR2 from the germline V gene are DFQATT and SNEGSKA (reference sequence).

In its sample, this clonotype was seen many times. The chain uses TRBV5-1 and TRBJ2-1; 9 nucleotides align to TRBD2. The CDR3 runs 14 residues. The ends lost 1 base at V and 7 bases at J; junction bases unmatched: 3. Germline values: CDR1 SGHRS, CDR2 YFSETQ. CDR3 coding DNA: TGCGCCAGCAGCTTGTGGCTAGCGGGAAATGAGCAGTTCTTC. Its translation is CASSLWLAGNEQFF. Full variable domain (remainder filled in from reference TRBV5-1 and TRBJ2-1): KAGVTQTPRYLIKTRGQQVTLSCSPISGHRSVSWYQQTPGQGLQFLFEYFSETQRNKGNFPGRFSGRQFSNSRSEMNVSTLELGDSALYLCASSLWLAGNEQFFGPGTRLTVL.

This clonotype was found many times. The chain is built from TRBV5-1 and TRBJ2-7; 8 bases match TRBD1. The CDR3 has 16 residues. CDR1 and CDR2 from the germline V gene are SGHRS and YFSETQ. After removal of 2 bases from V and 3 bases from J, the junction contained 10 bases not matched to a gene. CDR3 sequence reads: CASSFFLDRVGYEQYF. CDR3 bases: TGCGCCAGCAGCTTTTTTCTGGACAGGGTAGGCTACGAGCAGTACTTC.

This clonotype was found many times. The CDR3, as DNA: TGTGCCACCAGTGATTTGGGGAGGGGGCAGGAGACCCAGTACTTC. Protein sequence: CATSDLGRGQETQYF. The chain carries TRBV24-1 and TRBJ2-5; D is tentatively TRBD1 or TRBD2 (7 bases each). CDR3 length: 15 amino acids. Germline-derived CDR1 and CDR2 are KGHDR and SFDVKD. V lost 0 bases and J 5 bases, leaving 12 bases between the germline ends.

This clonotype came up many times. The chain is built from TRBV3-1 and TRBJ1-6; D uncertain. In germline, CDR1 is LGHDT, CDR2 YNNKEL (reference sequence). The CDR3 totals 11 residues. Trimming stripped 0 bases from V and 14 bases from J, with 5 bases between. CDR3 sequence: CASSQDEALHF. The CDR3 DNA reads as TGTGCCAGCAGCCAAGACGAGGCCCTCCACTTT.

This clonotype has ten or more counts. The chain employs TRBV6-1 and TRBJ2-2, with 7 bases fitting TRBD1. The CDR3 has 13 amino acids. V lost 5 bases, J lost 6 bases, and 3 bases stayed unmatched. Germline V gene data show CDR1 as MNHNS and CDR2 as SASEGT. The CDR3 spells CASSRQGPGELFF. CDR3 coding DNA: TGTGCCAGCAGTCGACAGGGACCCGGGGAGCTGTTTTTT.

In this sample, this clonotype turned up many times. The V gene is TRBV29-1, the J gene TRBJ2-5; unclear D gene. Germline V lookup: CDR1 SQVTM, CDR2 ANQGSEA. The CDR3 spans 12 residues. The V gene lost 7 bases and the J gene lost 0 bases, with 9 bases spanning the gap. CDR3 coding DNA: TGCAGCGAAGGACGGCACCAAGAGACCCAGTACTTC. Translated: CSEGRHQETQYF.

At least ten counts were recorded for this clonotype. The chain has TRBV5-1 and TRBJ2-1; possible D gene TRBD2, 6 bases. In germline, CDR1 is SGHRS, CDR2 YFSETQ. V gave up 2 bases and J gave up 0 bases, with 9 bases separating them. This CDR3 contains 15 residues. The CDR3 DNA is TGCGCCAGCAGCTTTAGCGGTAGCTCCTACAATGAGCAGTTCTTC. The encoded protein is CASSFSGSSYNEQFF. Looking up the rest from reference TRBV5-1 and TRBJ2-1 gives the full variable domain: KAGVTQTPRYLIKTRGQQVTLSCSPISGHRSVSWYQQTPGQGLQFLFEYFSETQRNKGNFPGRFSGRQFSNSRSEMNVSTLELGDSALYLCASSFSGSSYNEQFFGPGTRLTVL.

This clonotype was counted a single time. The CDR3: CAISGLMNTEAFF. The CDR3 bases are TGTGCCATCAGTGGACTGATGAACACTGAAGCTTTCTTT. This chain joins TRBV10-3 and TRBJ1-1; D remains unclear. CDR3 length: 13 residues. Germline lookup yields CDR1 ENHRY and CDR2 SYGVKD. Deletions cut 4 bases from V and 0 bases from J, with 6 bases between.

This clonotype came up many times. V is TRBV7-6 and J is TRBJ2-1, with 7 positions matching TRBD1. V lost 5 bases, J lost 2 bases, and 9 bases stayed unmatched. Looked up from germline, CDR1 is SGHVS and CDR2 is FNYEAQ. The CDR3 consists of 16 residues. The CDR3, as DNA: TGTGCCAGCAGCCCCAGCCAAGGGGGCGCCTACAATGAGCAGTTCTTC. Its translation: CASSPSQGGAYNEQFF.

This clonotype was seen repeatedly, ten times or more. The J gene is TRBJ2-1, the V gene TRBV20-1, with TRBD1 identical over 9 bases. Per the germline V gene, CDR1 is DFQATT and CDR2 is SNEGSKA (reference sequence). V shed 5 bases and J 7 bases; nucleotides not matched to a gene: 9. The CDR3 contains 14 residues. CDR3 sequence: CSAAGTGNTNEQFF. The DNA for the CDR3 is TGCAGTGCTGCCGGGACAGGGAATACGAATGAGCAGTTCTTC.

There are many counts of this clonotype. V gene TRBV11-2 combines with J gene TRBJ2-5; unclear D gene. The V and J ends lost 0 bases and 5 bases respectively, with 1 base between them. This CDR3 has 11 amino acids. Germline loops: CDR1 SGHAT, CDR2 FQNNGV. The CDR3: CASSLDETQYF. DNA of the CDR3: TGTGCCAGCAGCTTAGATGAGACCCAGTACTTC. Complete variable domain (other parts from reference TRBV11-2 and TRBJ2-5): EAGVAQSPRYKIIEKRQSVAFWCNPISGHATLYWYQQILGQGPKLLIQFQNNGVVDDSQLPKDRFSAERLKGVDSTLKIQPAKLEDSAVYLCASSLDETQYFGPGTRLLVL.

J is TRBJ2-7 and V is TRBV28, with D possibly being TRBD2 (5 bases). Trimming removed 3 bases from V and 2 bases from J, with 14 bases in between. CDR1 and CDR2 from the germline V gene are MDHEN and SYDVKM. The CDR3 sequence is 15 residues long. The CDR3 reads CASSLVRGLAYEQYF. CDR3 coding DNA: TGTGCCAGCAGTTTGGTTCGAGGGCTAGCCTACGAGCAGTACTTC. The complete variable domain, with remaining parts taken from reference TRBV28 and TRBJ2-7, reads DVKVTQSSRYLVKRTGEKVFLECVQDMDHENMFWYRQDPGLGLRLIYFSYDVKMKEKGDIPEGYSVSREKKERFSLILESASTNQTSMYLCASSLVRGLAYEQYFGPGTRLTVT.

This clonotype was seen once. This sequence joins TRBV15 and TRBJ2-5; possible D gene TRBD1, 5 bases. V shed 3 bases and J shed 2 bases, with 19 bases lying between them. Germline CDR1 LNHNV, CDR2 YYDKDF (reference sequence). This CDR3 has 17 residues. The CDR3 sequence is CATSSSRRGGLQETQYF. The CDR3 DNA is TGTGCCACCAGCAGTTCCAGAAGGGGTGGCCTACAAGAGACCCAGTACTTC.

The rearrangement uses TRBV20-1 and TRBJ2-1; 9 bases map to TRBD2. J gave up 3 bases and V 6 bases, and 6 bases lay outside the gene matches. Per the germline V gene, CDR1 is DFQATT and CDR2 is SNEGSKA (reference sequence). The CDR3 length is 14 residues. CDR3 sequence: CSASLAGLYNEQFF. The CDR3 nucleotides are TGCAGTGCCTCCCTAGCGGGACTCTACAATGAGCAGTTCTTC.

This clonotype has at least ten counts. The chain joins TRBV9 to TRBJ1-2; 10 nucleotides match TRBD1. This CDR3 region has 15 residues. Germline lookup yields CDR1 SGDLS and CDR2 YYNGEE. After removal of 3 bases from V and 7 bases from J, the junction contained 9 bases not matched to a gene. The CDR3 nucleotides read TGTGCCAGCAGCGCCAAGACAGGGGGCTTAGGTGGCTACACCTTC. Translated, it gives CASSAKTGGLGGYTF.

This clonotype was picked up many times. The chain uses TRBV5-1 and TRBJ2-7; a possible D gene is TRBD2 (6 bases). Trimming removed 4 bases at V and 5 bases at J, with 16 bases between. Germline V gives CDR1 SGHRS, CDR2 YFSETQ. The CDR3 is 14 residues long. The CDR3 coding sequence is TGCGCCAGCAGCCGAGCCGGGAGCAGGGACGAGCAGTACTTC. It translates to CASSRAGSRDEQYF.

This clonotype was seen repeatedly, ten times or more. The chain links TRBV10-2 to TRBJ2-7, with D hard to call. CDR1 and CDR2 from the germline V gene are WSHSY and SAAADI. V was clipped by 10 bases and J by 1 base, with 11 bases between them. The CDR3 is made up of 12 amino acids. The CDR3 reads CATQGQSYEQYF. The DNA of the CDR3 is TGCGCCACCCAAGGCCAGTCCTACGAGCAGTACTTC.

In this sample, this clonotype turned up many times. V gene TRBV12-3 or TRBV12-4 combines with J gene TRBJ1-4; no clear D gene. The CDR3 length is 13 residues. The V end was cut by 8 bases, the J end by 4 bases, with 11 bases between. CDR3 sequence reads: CASLRAGNEKLFF. The CDR3 coding sequence is TGTGCCAGCCTTAGGGCGGGTAATGAAAAACTGTTTTTT.

The sample holds many counts of this clonotype. This rearrangement joins TRBV28 to TRBJ2-7; D call uncertain. This CDR3 has 15 amino acids. Trimming stripped 6 bases from V and 3 bases from J, with 18 bases between. The germline CDR1 and CDR2 sequences are MDHEN and SYDVKM. CDR3: CASSAGVSKHYEQYF. The DNA for the CDR3 is TGTGCCAGCAGCGCTGGGGTTTCGAAACACTACGAGCAGTACTTC.

This clonotype has ten or more counts. The V and J genes are TRBV29-1 and TRBJ2-1; TRBD1 might be the D (5 bases). The CDR3 is made up of 15 amino acids. Germline V lookup: CDR1 SQVTM, CDR2 ANQGSEA. V was pared by 7 bases and J by 3 bases, with 19 bases between. DNA of the CDR3: TGCAGCGGCCAAACAGGCTTATCCCGCTACAATGAGCAGTTCTTC. Translation gives CSGQTGLSRYNEQFF.

This clonotype appeared many times. V gene TRBV5-1 combines with J gene TRBJ2-5; 7 nucleotides agree with TRBD2. CDR1 and CDR2 from the germline V gene are SGHRS and YFSETQ. Germline trimming cut 1 base from V and 2 bases from J; bases unmatched to any gene: 8. The CDR3 totals 16 residues. The CDR3 sequence is CASSLLSSGNQETQYF. In DNA form, the CDR3 reads TGCGCCAGCAGCTTGTTGTCTAGCGGAAATCAAGAGACCCAGTACTTC.

The table lists this clonotype with many counts. The genes are TRBV20-1 and TRBJ2-3; D call uncertain. The CDR3 totals 15 residues. Trimming left V 3 bases short and J 0 bases short, with 13 bases between. The germline CDR1 and CDR2 sequences are DFQATT and SNEGSKA (reference sequence). DNA of the CDR3: TGCAGTGCTAGTCTGACTTATTCTAGCACAGATACGCAGTATTTT. Protein: CSASLTYSSTDTQYF.

This clonotype occurred many times. In DNA form, the CDR3 reads TGCAGCGTTGAAGAGGGGGATGGGGCCAACGTCCTGACTTTC. Translated, it gives CSVEEGDGANVLTF. This chain connects TRBV29-1 to TRBJ2-6; D may correspond to TRBD1 or TRBD2 (5 bases each). The V end lost 0 bases, the J end lost 3 bases, and 6 bases lay between the germline ends. CDR1 is SQVTM and CDR2 is ANQGSEA in the germline V gene. This CDR3 spans 14 amino acids. The full variable domain, rest sourced from reference TRBV29-1 and TRBJ2-6, is SAVISQKPSRDICQRGTSLTIQCQVDSQVTMMFWYRQQPGQSLTLIATANQGSEATYESGFVIDKFPISRPNLTFSTLTVSNMSPEDSSIYLCSVEEGDGANVLTFGAGSRLTVL.

This clonotype was counted a few times. The chain has TRBV28 and TRBJ1-4; D is uncertain. The germline CDR1 and CDR2 sequences are MDHEN and SYDVKM. The CDR3 extends over 14 amino acids. The germline V and J ends were trimmed by 3 bases and 0 bases, with 5 bases remaining between them. The CDR3 DNA sequence: TGTGCCAGCAGTTTGGTCGCAACTAATGAAAAACTGTTTTTT. Its protein product is CASSLVATNEKLFF. The complete variable domain, with remaining parts taken from reference TRBV28 and TRBJ1-4, reads DVKVTQSSRYLVKRTGEKVFLECVQDMDHENMFWYRQDPGLGLRLIYFSYDVKMKEKGDIPEGYSVSREKKERFSLILESASTNQTSMYLCASSLVATNEKLFFGSGTQLSVL.

This clonotype was picked up many times. The chain combines TRBV27 with TRBJ2-6, with D possibly being TRBD1 (6 bases). Germline loops: CDR1 MNHEY, CDR2 SMNVEV (reference sequence). CDR3 size: 15 residues. The V end was cut by 7 bases, the J end by 2 bases, with 12 bases between. CDR3 sequence: CASKGRGAGANVLTF. For the CDR3, the DNA is TGTGCCAGCAAGGGCAGGGGAGCTGGGGCCAACGTCCTGACTTTC.

This clonotype was detected many times. The J gene is TRBJ1-1, the V gene TRBV5-1; D might be TRBD1 (5 bases). The CDR3 totals 16 residues. Germline CDR1 and CDR2: SGHRS and YFSETQ. V lost 0 bases to trimming and J lost 3 bases, with 15 bases between them. CDR3 DNA sequence: TGCGCCAGCAGCTTGGGTATCGGGGGGTGGGACACTGAAGCTTTCTTT. Amino acids: CASSLGIGGWDTEAFF.